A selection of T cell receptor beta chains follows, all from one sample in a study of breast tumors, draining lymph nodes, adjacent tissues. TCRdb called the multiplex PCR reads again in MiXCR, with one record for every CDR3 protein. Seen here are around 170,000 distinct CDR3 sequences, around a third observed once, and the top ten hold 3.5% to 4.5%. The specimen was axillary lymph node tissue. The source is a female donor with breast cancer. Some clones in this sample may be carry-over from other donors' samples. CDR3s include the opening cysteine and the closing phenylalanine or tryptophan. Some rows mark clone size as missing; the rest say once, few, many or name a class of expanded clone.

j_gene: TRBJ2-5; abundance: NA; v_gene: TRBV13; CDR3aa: CASSPPSGSWTGETQYF
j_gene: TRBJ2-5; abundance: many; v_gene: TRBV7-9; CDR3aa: CASSSPGLAGLETQYF
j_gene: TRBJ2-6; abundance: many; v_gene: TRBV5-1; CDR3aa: CASSPGGANVLTF
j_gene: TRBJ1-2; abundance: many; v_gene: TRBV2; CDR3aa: CASSGTAPDGYTF
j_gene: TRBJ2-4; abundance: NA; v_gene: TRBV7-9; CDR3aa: CASTPGGGENIQYF
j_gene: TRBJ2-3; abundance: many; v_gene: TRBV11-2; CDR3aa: CASSTWTTDTQYF
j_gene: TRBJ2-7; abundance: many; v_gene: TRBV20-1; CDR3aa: CSARDRAGGYEQYF
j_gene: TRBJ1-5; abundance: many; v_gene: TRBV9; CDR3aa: CASSVGDGSNQPQHF
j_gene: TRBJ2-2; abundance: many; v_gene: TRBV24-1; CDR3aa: CATSDPWELFF
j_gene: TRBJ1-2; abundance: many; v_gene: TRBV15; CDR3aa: CATSRDESRAGGYTF
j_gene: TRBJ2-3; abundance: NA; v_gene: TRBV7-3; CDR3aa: CASSSISQGIGTQYF